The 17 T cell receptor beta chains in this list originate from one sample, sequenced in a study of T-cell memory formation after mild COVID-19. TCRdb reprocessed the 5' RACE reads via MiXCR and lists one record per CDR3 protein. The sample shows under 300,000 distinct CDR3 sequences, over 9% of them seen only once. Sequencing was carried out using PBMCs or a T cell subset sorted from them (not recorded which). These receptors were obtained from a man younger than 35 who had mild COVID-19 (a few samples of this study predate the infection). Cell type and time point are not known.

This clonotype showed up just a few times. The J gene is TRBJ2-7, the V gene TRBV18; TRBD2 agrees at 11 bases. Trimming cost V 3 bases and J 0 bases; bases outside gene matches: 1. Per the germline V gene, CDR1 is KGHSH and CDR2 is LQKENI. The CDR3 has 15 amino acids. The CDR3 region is CASSPGLADSYEQYF. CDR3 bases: TGTGCCAGCTCACCGGGACTAGCGGACTCCTACGAGCAGTACTTC.

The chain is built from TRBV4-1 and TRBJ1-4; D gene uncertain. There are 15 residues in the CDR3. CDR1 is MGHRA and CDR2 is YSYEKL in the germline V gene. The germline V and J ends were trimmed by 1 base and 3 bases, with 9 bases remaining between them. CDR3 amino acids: CASSQGFGPNEKLFF. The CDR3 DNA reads TGCGCCAGCAGCCAAGGATTCGGACCTAATGAAAAACTGTTTTTT.

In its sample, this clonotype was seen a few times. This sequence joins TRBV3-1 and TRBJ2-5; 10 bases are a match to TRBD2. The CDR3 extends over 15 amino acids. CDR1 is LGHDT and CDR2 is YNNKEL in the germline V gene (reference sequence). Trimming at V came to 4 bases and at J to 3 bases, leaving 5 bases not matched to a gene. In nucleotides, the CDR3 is TGTGCCAGCAGCCCACCGGGACTAGCGAAAGAGACCCAGTACTTC. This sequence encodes CASSPPGLAKETQYF.

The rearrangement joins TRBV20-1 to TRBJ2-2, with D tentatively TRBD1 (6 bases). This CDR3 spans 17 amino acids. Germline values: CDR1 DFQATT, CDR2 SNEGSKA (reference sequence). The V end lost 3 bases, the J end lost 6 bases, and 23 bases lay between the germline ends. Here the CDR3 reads CSARGVLRGNSAGELFF. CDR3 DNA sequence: TGCAGTGCTAGGGGCGTTCTCAGGGGCAATTCAGCCGGGGAGCTGTTTTTT.

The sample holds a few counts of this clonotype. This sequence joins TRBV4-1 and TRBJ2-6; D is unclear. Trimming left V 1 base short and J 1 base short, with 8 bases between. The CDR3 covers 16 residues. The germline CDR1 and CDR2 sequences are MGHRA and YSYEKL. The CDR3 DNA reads TGCGCCAGCAGCCAAGGTCCGTCGTCTGGGGCCAACGTCCTGACTTTC. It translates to CASSQGPSSGANVLTF.

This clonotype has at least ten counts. DNA of the CDR3: TGTGCCAGCAGCCAGACAGGACTTATCTCTGGAAACACCATATATTTT. Protein: CASSQTGLISGNTIYF. The chain links TRBV3-1 to TRBJ1-3, with D perhaps matching TRBD1 (6 bases). V dropped 3 bases and J dropped 0 bases, with 12 bases sitting between them. Germline V gives CDR1 LGHDT, CDR2 YNNKEL (reference sequence). This CDR3 is 16 amino acids long.

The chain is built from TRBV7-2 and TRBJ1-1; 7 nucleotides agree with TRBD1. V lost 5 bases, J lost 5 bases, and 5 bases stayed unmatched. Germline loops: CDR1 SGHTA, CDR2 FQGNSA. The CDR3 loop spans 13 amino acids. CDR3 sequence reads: CASSLDRKTEAFF. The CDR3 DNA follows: TGTGCCAGCAGCCTGGACAGGAAGACTGAAGCTTTCTTT. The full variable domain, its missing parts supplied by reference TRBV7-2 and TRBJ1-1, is GAGVSQSPSNKVTEKGKDVELRCDPISGHTALYWYRQSLGQGLEFLIYFQGNSAPDKSGLPSDRFSAERTGGSVSTLTIQRTQQEDSAVYLCASSLDRKTEAFFGQGTRLTVV.

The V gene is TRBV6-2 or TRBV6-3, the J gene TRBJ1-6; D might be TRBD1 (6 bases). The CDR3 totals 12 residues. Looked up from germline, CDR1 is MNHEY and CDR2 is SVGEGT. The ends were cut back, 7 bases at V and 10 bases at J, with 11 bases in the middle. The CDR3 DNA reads TGTGCCAGCAAGGACAGTTTCTCACCCCTCCACTTT. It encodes CASKDSFSPLHF.

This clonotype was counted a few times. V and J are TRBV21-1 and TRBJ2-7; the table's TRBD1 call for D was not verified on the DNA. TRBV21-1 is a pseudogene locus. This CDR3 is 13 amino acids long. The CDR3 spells CASSKVGRYEQYF. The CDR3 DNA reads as TGTGCCAGCAGCAAAGTAGGGCGTTACGAGCAGTACTTC.

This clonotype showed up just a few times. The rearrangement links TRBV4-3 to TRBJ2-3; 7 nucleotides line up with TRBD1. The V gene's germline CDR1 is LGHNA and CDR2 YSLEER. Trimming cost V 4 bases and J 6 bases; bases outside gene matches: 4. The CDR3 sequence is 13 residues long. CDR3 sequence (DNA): TGCGCCAGCAGCCGAGTGACAGGGGATACGCAGTATTTT. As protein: CASSRVTGDTQYF.

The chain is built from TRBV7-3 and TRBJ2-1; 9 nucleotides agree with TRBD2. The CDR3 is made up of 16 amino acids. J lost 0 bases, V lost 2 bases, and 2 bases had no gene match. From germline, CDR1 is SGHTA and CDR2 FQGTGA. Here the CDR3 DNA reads TGTGCCAGCAGCTTAGGGCGGGGGGGCTCCTACAATGAGCAGTTCTTC. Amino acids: CASSLGRGGSYNEQFF.

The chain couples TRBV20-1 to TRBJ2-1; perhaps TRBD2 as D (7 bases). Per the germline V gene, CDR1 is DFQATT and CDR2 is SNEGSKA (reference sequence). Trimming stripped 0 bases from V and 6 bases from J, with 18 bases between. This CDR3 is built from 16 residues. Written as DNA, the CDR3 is TGCAGTGCTAGAGATTATGGAGGGGGGGCCGGCAATGAGCAGTTCTTC. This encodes CSARDYGGGAGNEQFF.

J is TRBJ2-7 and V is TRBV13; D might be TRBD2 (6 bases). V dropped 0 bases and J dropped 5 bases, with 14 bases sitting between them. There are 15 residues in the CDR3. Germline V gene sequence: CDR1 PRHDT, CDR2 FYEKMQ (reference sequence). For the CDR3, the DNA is TGTGCCAGCAGCTTAGGGGGACTTGGGTCTCACGAGCAGTACTTC. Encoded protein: CASSLGGLGSHEQYF.

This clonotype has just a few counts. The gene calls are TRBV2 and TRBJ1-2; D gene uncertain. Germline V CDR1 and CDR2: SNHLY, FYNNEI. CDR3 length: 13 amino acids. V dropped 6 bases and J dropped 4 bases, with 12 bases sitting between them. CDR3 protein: CASRQQEVYGYTF. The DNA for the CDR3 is TGTGCCAGCAGGCAGCAAGAGGTCTATGGCTACACCTTC.

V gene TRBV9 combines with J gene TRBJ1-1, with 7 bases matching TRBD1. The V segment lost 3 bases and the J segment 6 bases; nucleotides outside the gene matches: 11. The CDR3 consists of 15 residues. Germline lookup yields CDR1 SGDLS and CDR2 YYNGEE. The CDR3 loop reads CASSAWTGPGAEAFF. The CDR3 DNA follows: TGTGCCAGCAGCGCCTGGACAGGACCCGGGGCTGAAGCTTTCTTT.

CDR3 DNA sequence: TGTGCCACCAGCAGAGATCACGCAGGCCCGAACACTGAAGCTTTCTTT. Translating it yields CATSRDHAGPNTEAFF. This sequence joins TRBV15 and TRBJ1-1; D remains unclear. V gave up 0 bases and J gave up 1 base, with 12 bases separating them. Germline loops: CDR1 LNHNV, CDR2 YYDKDF (reference sequence). The CDR3 length is 16 residues.

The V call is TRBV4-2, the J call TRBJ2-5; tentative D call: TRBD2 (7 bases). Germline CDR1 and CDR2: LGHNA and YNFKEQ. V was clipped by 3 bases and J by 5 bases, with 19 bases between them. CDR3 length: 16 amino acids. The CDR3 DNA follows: TGTGCCAGCAGCCAGAGGGGGGGTCCCGTGGCGGAGACCCAGTACTTC. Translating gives CASSQRGGPVAETQYF.